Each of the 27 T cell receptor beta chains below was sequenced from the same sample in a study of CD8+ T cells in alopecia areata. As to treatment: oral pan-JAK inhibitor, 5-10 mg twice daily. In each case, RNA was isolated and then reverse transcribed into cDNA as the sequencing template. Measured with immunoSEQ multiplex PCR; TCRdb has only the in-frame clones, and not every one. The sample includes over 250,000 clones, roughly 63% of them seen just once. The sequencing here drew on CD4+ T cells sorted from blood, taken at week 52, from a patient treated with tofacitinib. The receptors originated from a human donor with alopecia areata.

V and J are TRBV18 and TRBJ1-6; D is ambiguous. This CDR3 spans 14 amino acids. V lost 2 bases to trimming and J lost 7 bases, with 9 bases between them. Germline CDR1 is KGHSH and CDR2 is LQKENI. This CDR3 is CASSPVKDNSPLHF. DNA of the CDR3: TGTGCCAGCTCACCAGTTAAGGACAATTCACCCCTCCACTTT. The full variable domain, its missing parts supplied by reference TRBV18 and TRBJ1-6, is NAGVMQNPRHLVRRRGQEARLRCSPMKGHSHVYWYRQLPEEGLKFMVYLQKENIIDESGMPKERFSAEFPKEGPSILRIQQVVRGDSAAYFCASSPVKDNSPLHFGNGTRLTVT.

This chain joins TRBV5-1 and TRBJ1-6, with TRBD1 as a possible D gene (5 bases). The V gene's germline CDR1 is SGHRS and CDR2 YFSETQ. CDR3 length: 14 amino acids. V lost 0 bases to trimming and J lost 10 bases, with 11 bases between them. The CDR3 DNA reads TGCGCCAGCAGCTTGGGACAGAGAGGATCACCCCTCCACTTT. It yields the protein CASSLGQRGSPLHF.

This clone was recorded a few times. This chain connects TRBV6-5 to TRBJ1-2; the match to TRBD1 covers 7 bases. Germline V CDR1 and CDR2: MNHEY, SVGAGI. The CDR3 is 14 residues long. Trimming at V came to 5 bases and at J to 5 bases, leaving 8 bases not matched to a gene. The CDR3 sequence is CASSAGGGVYGYTF. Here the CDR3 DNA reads TGTGCCAGCAGTGCTGGAGGGGGCGTGTATGGCTACACCTTC.

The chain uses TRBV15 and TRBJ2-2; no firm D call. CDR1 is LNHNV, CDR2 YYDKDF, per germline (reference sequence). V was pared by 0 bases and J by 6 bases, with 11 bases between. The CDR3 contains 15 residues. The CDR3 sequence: CATSRDPKGSGELFF. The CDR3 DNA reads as TGTGCCACCAGCAGAGATCCTAAGGGCTCCGGGGAGCTGTTTTTT.

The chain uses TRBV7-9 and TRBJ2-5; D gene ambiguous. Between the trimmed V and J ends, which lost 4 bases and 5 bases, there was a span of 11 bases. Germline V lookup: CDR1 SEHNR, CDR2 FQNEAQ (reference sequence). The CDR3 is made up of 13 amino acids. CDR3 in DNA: TGTGCCAGCAGCTCAGCCCCCCGGGAGACCCAGTACTTC. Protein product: CASSSAPRETQYF.

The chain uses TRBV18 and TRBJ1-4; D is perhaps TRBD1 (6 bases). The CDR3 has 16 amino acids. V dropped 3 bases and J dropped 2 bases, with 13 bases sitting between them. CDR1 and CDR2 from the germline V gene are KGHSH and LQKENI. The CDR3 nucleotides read TGTGCCAGCTCACCCAGGCGGACAGACACTAATGAAAAACTGTTTTTT. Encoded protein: CASSPRRTDTNEKLFF.

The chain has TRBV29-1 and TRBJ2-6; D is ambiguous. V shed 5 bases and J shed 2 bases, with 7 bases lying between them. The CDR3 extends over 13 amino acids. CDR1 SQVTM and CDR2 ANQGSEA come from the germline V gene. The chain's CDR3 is CSVTPPGANVLTF. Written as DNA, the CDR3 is TGCAGCGTTACCCCCCCTGGGGCCAACGTCCTGACTTTC.

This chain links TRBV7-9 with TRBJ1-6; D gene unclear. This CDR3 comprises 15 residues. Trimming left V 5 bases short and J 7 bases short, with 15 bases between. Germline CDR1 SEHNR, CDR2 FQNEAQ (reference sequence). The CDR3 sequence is CASSTRTFENSPLHF. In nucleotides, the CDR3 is TGTGCCAGCAGCACCCGGACCTTCGAAAATTCACCCCTCCACTTT.

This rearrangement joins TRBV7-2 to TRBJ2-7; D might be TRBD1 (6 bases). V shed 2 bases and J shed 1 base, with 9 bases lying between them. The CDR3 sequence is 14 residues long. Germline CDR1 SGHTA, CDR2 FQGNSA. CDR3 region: CASSLQGISYEQYF. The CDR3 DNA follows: TGTGCCAGCAGCTTACAGGGGATATCCTACGAGCAGTACTTC.

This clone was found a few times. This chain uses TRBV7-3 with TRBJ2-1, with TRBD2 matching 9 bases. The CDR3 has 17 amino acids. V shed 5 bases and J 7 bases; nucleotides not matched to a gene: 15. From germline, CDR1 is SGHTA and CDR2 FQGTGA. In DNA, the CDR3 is TGTGCCAGCAGCCCCGGTCGTGGAGCGGGGGGCCCGAATGAGCAGTTCTTC. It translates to CASSPGRGAGGPNEQFF.

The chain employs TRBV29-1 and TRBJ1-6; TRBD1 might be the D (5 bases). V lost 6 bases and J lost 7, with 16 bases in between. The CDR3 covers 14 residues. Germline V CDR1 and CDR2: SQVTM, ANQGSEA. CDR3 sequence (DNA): TGCAGCGTGTCCGCCGGGACGGAGAATTCACCCCTCCACTTT. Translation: CSVSAGTENSPLHF. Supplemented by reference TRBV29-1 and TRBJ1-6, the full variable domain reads SAVISQKPSRDICQRGTSLTIQCQVDSQVTMMFWYRQQPGQSLTLIATANQGSEATYESGFVIDKFPISRPNLTFSTLTVSNMSPEDSSIYLCSVSAGTENSPLHFGNGTRLTVT.

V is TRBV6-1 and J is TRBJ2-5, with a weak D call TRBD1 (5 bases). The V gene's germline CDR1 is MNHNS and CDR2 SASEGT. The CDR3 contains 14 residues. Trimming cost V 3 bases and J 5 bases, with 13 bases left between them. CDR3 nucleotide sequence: TGTGCCAGCAGTGAGGTGTGGGGCTTGGAGACCCAGTACTTC. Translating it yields CASSEVWGLETQYF.

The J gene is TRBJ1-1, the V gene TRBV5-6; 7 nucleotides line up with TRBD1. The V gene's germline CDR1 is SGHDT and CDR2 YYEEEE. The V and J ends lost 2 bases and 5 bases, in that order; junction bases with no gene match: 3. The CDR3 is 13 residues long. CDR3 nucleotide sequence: TGTGCCAGCAGCTTCGCCAGGGGGACTGAAGCTTTCTTT. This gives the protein CASSFARGTEAFF.

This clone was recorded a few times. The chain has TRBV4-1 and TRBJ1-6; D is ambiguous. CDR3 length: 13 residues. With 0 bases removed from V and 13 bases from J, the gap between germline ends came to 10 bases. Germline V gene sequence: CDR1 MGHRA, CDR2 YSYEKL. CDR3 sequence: CASSQDLGFPLHF. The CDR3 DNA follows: TGCGCCAGCAGCCAAGACCTAGGGTTCCCCCTCCACTTT.

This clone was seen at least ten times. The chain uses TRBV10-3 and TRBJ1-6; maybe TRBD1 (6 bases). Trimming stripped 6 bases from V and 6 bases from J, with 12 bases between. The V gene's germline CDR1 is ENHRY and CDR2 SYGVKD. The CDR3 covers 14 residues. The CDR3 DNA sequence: TGTGCCATCAGCCCCGGGACAAGTAATTCACCCCTCCACTTT. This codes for CAISPGTSNSPLHF.

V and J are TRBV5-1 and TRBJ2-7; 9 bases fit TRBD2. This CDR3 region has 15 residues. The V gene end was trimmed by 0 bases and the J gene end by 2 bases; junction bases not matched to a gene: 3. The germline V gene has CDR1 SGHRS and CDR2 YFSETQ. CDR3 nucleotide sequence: TGCGCCAGCAGCTTGGGAGCGGGGGGCGCCTACGAGCAGTACTTC. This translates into CASSLGAGGAYEQYF.

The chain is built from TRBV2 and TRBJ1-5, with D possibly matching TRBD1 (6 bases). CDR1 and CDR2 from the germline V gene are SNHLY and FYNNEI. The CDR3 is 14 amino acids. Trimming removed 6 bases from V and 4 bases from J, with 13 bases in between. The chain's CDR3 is CASRSPTGNQPQHF. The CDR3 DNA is TGTGCCAGCAGGAGCCCTACAGGGAATCAGCCCCAGCATTTT.

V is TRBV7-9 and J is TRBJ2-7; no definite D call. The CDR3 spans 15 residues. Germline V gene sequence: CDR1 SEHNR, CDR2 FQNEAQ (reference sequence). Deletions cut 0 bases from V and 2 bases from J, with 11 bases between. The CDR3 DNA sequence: TGTGCCAGCAGCTTAGCGTCCGGTAGGACCTACGAGCAGTACTTC. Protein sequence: CASSLASGRTYEQYF.

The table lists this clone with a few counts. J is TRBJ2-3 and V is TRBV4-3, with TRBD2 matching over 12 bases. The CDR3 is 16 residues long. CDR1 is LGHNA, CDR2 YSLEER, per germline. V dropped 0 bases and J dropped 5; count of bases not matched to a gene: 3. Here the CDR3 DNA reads TGCGCCAGCAGCCAAGATCTAGCGGGGGGGAGAGATACGCAGTATTTT. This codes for CASSQDLAGGRDTQYF.

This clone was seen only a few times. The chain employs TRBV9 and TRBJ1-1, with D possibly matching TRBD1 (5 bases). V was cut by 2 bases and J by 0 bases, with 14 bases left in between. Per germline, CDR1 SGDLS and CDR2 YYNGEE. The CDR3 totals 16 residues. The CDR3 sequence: CASSVTGTPMNTEAFF. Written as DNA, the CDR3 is TGTGCCAGCAGCGTCACAGGAACCCCGATGAACACTGAAGCTTTCTTT.

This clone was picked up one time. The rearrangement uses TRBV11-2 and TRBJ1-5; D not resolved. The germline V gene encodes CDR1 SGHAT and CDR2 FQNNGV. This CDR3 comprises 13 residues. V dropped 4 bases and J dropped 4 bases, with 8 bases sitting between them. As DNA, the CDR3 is TGTGCCAGCAGCTGGGCTGAAAATCAGCCCCAGCATTTT. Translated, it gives CASSWAENQPQHF.

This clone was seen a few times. CDR3 region: CAISALAGGEETQYF. CDR3 in DNA: TGTGCCATCAGTGCCCTTGCGGGAGGGGAAGAGACCCAGTACTTC. This rearrangement joins TRBV10-3 to TRBJ2-5, with 9 bases that match TRBD2. Germline lookup yields CDR1 ENHRY and CDR2 SYGVKD. With V trimmed by 4 bases and J by 3 bases, 6 bases remained unmatched. The length of the CDR3 is 15 residues.

The CDR3 DNA reads TGTGCCAGCATTCTACCAGGGGGCAGTGAAGCTTTCTTT. Its protein product is CASILPGGSEAFF. This chain joins TRBV6-5 and TRBJ1-1; 8 bases line up with TRBD1. With 7 bases clipped from V and 7 bases from J, the junction kept 8 bases outside the gene matches. CDR1 MNHEY and CDR2 SVGAGI come from the germline V gene. The CDR3 consists of 13 residues.

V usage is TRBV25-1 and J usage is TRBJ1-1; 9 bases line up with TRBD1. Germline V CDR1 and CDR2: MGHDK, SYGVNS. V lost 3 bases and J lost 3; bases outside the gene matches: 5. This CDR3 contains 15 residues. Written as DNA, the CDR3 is TGTGCCAGCAGTGATGTCCGGACAGGGGACACTGAAGCTTTCTTT. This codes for CASSDVRTGDTEAFF.

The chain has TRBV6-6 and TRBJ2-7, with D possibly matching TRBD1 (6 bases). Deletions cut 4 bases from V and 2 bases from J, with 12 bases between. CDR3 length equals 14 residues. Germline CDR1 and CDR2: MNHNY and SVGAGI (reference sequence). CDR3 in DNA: TGTGCCAGCAGTTGGACCAGGGGCGCCTACGAGCAGTACTTC. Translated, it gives CASSWTRGAYEQYF.

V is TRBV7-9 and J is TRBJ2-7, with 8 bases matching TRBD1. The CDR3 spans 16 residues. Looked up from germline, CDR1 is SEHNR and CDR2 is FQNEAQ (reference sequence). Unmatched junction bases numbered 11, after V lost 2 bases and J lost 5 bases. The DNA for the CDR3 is TGTGCCAGCAGCTTAAACCGAGGACAGGGTATCAACGAGCAGTACTTC. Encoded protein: CASSLNRGQGINEQYF.

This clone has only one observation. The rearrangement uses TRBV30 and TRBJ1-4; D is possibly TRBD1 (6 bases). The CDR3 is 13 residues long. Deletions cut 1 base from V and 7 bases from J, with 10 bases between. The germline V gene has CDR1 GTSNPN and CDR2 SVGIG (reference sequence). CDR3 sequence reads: CAWSGGAGEKLFF. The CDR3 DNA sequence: TGTGCCTGGAGTGGGGGGGCCGGTGAAAAACTGTTTTTT.